The source of this T cell receptor beta chain is a study of blood T cell repertoires in COVID-19. Across the whole study: COVID-19 samples, acute and convalescent, were from the United States, Italy and Spain.

Across about two dozen US areas, participants ranged in age from roughly 18 to 89 years. The study counted Cohort 3 donors as recovered given two negative PCRs, clearance, or symptom resolution. From germline, CDR1 is LNHNV and CDR2 YYDKDF (reference sequence). The CDR3 runs 13 residues. Between the trimmed V and J ends, which lost 4 bases and 5 bases, there was a span of 11 bases. Using immunoSEQ multiplex PCR, the repertoire was profiled, and TCRdb retains in-frame clones only, with some absent. The sample shows about 250,000 clones, less than 90% of them seen only once. The rearrangement joins TRBV15 to TRBJ1-1, with a possible D match to TRBD1 (6 bases). This receptor was taken from a woman aged 50 to 60 who had recovered from COVID-19. Sequenced input: PBMCs or T cells enriched from blood (not recorded which). CDR3 in amino acids: CATSTHRVTEAFF. CDR3 nucleotides: TGTGCCACCAGCACCCACAGGGTGACTGAAGCTTTCTTT.